Presented here are 2 T cell receptor beta chains from one specimen sequenced in a study of cytomegalovirus exposure and HLA in healthy donors. In the PCR, 60 Vbeta and 13 Jbeta primers were used. The table came from immunoSEQ multiplex PCR; TCRdb's copy has only in-frame clones and leaves some out. Among around 210,000 clones listed, 78% were seen once. Sequenced sample: PBMCs. These receptors all come from a boy under 18 in good health and CMV-seronegative.

This chain uses TRBV6-1 with TRBJ2-1; tentative D call: TRBD2 (5 bases). The V and J ends lost 4 bases and 0 bases respectively, with 7 bases between them. CDR1 is MNHNS and CDR2 is SASEGT in the germline V gene. CDR3 length: 14 residues. The CDR3 nucleotides read TGTGCCAGCAGTGCTACTAGCTCCTACAATGAGCAGTTCTTC. This encodes CASSATSSYNEQFF.

V usage is TRBV27 and J usage is TRBJ1-5; 7 nucleotides agree with TRBD1. The ends lost 4 bases at V and 0 bases at J; junction bases unmatched: 9. The CDR3 consists of 17 residues. The V gene's germline CDR1 is MNHEY and CDR2 SMNVEV (reference sequence). CDR3: CASSSLLQGHSNQPQHF. The DNA of the CDR3 is TGTGCCAGCAGTTCGCTCTTACAGGGGCATAGCAATCAGCCCCAGCATTTT.